Each of the 22 T cell receptor beta chains below was sequenced from the same sample in a study of T-cell reconstitution after alpha-beta-depleted transplantation in children. Unique molecular identifiers were incorporated during preparation of the TCRbeta library. Each CDR3 protein gets one entry after TCRdb re-called the PCR reads with MiXCR. The sample includes approximately 490,000 distinct CDR3 sequences, about 10% of them seen just once. Sequenced material: PBMCs, taken before TCRalphabeta/CD19-depleted stem cell transplant. Source of these receptors: a child younger than 10 with inherited bone marrow failure, due to receive a stem cell transplant.

In this sample, this clonotype turned up many times. Germline and junction disagree at one end, which may indicate a read error. The rearrangement joins TRBV28 to TRBJ2-5; D is ambiguous. The CDR3 loop spans 9 amino acids. Per the germline V gene, CDR1 is MDHEN and CDR2 is SYDVKM. The CDR3 is CMGKETQYF. The CDR3 DNA reads as TGCATGGGGAAAGAGACCCAGTACTTC. The complete variable domain, with remaining parts taken from reference TRBV28 and TRBJ2-5, reads DVKVTQSSRYLVKRTGEKVFLECVQDMDHENMFWYRQDPGLGLRLIYFSYDVKMKEKGDIPEGYSVSREKKERFSLILESASTNQTSMYLCMGKETQYFGPGTRLLVL.

A few counts support this clonotype. For the CDR3, the DNA is TGTGCCAGCAGGCTAGCGGGAGGGCCCTACAATGAGCAGTTCTTC. Translated, it gives CASRLAGGPYNEQFF. The gene calls are TRBV12-3 or TRBV12-4 and TRBJ2-1; 12 bases are a match to TRBD2. The CDR3 has 15 amino acids. V lost 6 bases to trimming and J lost 2 bases; unmatched junction nucleotides: 2.

The sample holds many counts of this clonotype. V and J are TRBV6-2 or TRBV6-3 and TRBJ2-2; 11 bases map to TRBD1. With 6 bases clipped from V and 5 bases from J, the junction kept 8 bases outside the gene matches. Per the germline V gene, CDR1 is MNHEY and CDR2 is SVGEGT. The CDR3 covers 16 residues. In nucleotides, the CDR3 is TGTGCCAGCAGCTCTCTCCGGGACAGGGGGACCGGGGAGCTGTTTTTT. It is translated as CASSSLRDRGTGELFF.

This clonotype was seen a few times. The chain uses TRBV7-2 and TRBJ2-3; D may be TRBD2 (5 bases). The V end lost 4 bases, the J end lost 7 bases, and 15 bases lay between the germline ends. Germline V gives CDR1 SGHTA, CDR2 FQGNSA. The CDR3 length is 14 residues. The CDR3 reads CASSSRSGLNTQYF. CDR3 DNA sequence: TGTGCCAGCAGCTCAAGAAGCGGACTTAATACGCAGTATTTT.

The chain carries TRBV20-1 and TRBJ2-1, with D perhaps matching TRBD1 (6 bases). Germline V lookup: CDR1 DFQATT, CDR2 SNEGSKA (reference sequence). With 4 bases removed from V and 7 bases from J, the gap between germline ends came to 14 bases. The CDR3 loop spans 13 amino acids. In nucleotides, the CDR3 is TGCAGTGCTAATGGGCGGCAGGGGAATGAGCAGTTCTTC. This codes for CSANGRQGNEQFF.

The V call is TRBV6-2 or TRBV6-3, the J call TRBJ2-1, with 7 bases lining up with TRBD2. This CDR3 comprises 15 residues. With V trimmed by 7 bases and J by 2 bases, 8 bases remained unmatched. Germline V lookup: CDR1 MNHEY, CDR2 SVGEGT. The CDR3 DNA is TGTGCCAGCATACCCGGGGGGTTGACCTACAATGAGCAGTTCTTC. This gives the protein CASIPGGLTYNEQFF.

This chain connects TRBV11-2 to TRBJ2-1; D is perhaps TRBD2 (6 bases). The CDR3 totals 15 residues. CDR1 SGHAT and CDR2 FQNNGV come from the germline V gene. The V and J ends lost 4 bases and 4 bases respectively, with 14 bases between them. The chain's CDR3 is CASSSRGTGYNEQFF. CDR3 DNA sequence: TGTGCCAGCAGCTCTCGGGGGACCGGGTACAATGAGCAGTTCTTC.

This clonotype was detected ten times or more. The V call is TRBV5-6, the J call TRBJ2-7; D unclear. CDR1 and CDR2 (germline): SGHDT, YYEEEE. Trimming stripped 1 base from V and 3 bases from J, with 5 bases between. The CDR3 is 12 amino acids. CDR3 amino acids: CASSLNIYEQYF. The CDR3 nucleotides are TGTGCCAGCAGCTTGAACATCTACGAGCAGTACTTC.

This clonotype showed up many times. The genes are TRBV7-9 and TRBJ2-7, with 8 bases matching TRBD1. Trimming removed 5 bases from V and 12 bases from J; junction bases left unmatched: 15. The germline gives CDR1 SEHNR, CDR2 FQNEAQ (reference sequence). There are 14 residues in the CDR3. The CDR3 reads CASSPGFARGLLYF. The CDR3 region has the DNA TGTGCCAGCAGCCCCGGCTTCGCCAGGGGGCTTCTGTACTTC. The full variable domain, its missing parts supplied by reference TRBV7-9 and TRBJ2-7, is DTGVSQNPRHKITKRGQNVTFRCDPISEHNRLYWYRQTLGQGPEFLTYFQNEAQLEKSRLLSDRFSAERPKGSFSTLEIQRTEQGDSAMYLCASSPGFARGLLYFGPGTRLTVT.

This clonotype was seen more than once but under ten times. The chain is built from TRBV5-6 and TRBJ1-2; D is uncertain. The V gene lost 2 bases and the J gene lost 2 bases, with 7 bases spanning the gap. CDR3 size: 13 residues. Germline V CDR1 and CDR2: SGHDT, YYEEEE. CDR3 loop: CASSFGVNYGYTF. The CDR3 region has the DNA TGTGCCAGCAGCTTCGGGGTCAACTATGGCTACACCTTC.

This clonotype appeared a few times. The chain couples TRBV12-3 or TRBV12-4 to TRBJ2-5; D ambiguous. The CDR3 consists of 14 residues. With 3 bases removed from V and 4 bases from J, the gap between germline ends came to 12 bases. This CDR3 is CASSFPGIIETQYF. The DNA of the CDR3 is TGTGCCAGCAGTTTTCCTGGAATCATAGAGACCCAGTACTTC.

This clonotype was counted at least ten times. CDR3 protein: CASEGGLAVINTGELFF. DNA of the CDR3: TGTGCCAGCGAAGGGGGACTAGCGGTTATCAACACCGGGGAGCTGTTTTTT. The V call is TRBV6-2 or TRBV6-3, the J call TRBJ2-2; 11 positions agree with TRBD2. CDR3 length: 17 residues. V gave up 8 bases and J gave up 2 bases; unmatched junction bases: 10. From germline, CDR1 is MNHEY and CDR2 SVGEGT.

The chain links TRBV15 to TRBJ2-7; 10 bases fit TRBD2. Trimming cost V 1 base and J 4 bases; bases outside gene matches: 4. CDR1 and CDR2 (germline): LNHNV, YYDKDF (reference sequence). The CDR3 has 15 amino acids. DNA for the CDR3: TGTGCCACCAGCAGAGGTACTAGCGGGATTTACGAGCAGTACTTC. This gives the protein CATSRGTSGIYEQYF.

The chain is built from TRBV7-2 and TRBJ2-5; tentative D call: TRBD1 (7 bases). The CDR3 runs 14 residues. Germline CDR1 SGHTA, CDR2 FQGNSA. The germline V and J ends were trimmed by 1 base and 9 bases, with 15 bases remaining between them. Here the CDR3 reads CASSLVLPGGPQYF. CDR3 bases: TGTGCCAGCAGCTTAGTCTTGCCAGGGGGGCCCCAGTACTTC.

The rearrangement links TRBV7-9 to TRBJ2-7; 7 bases are a match to TRBD2. Germline V gene lookup returns CDR1 SEHNR and CDR2 FQNEAQ (reference sequence). The CDR3 consists of 15 residues. With 1 base clipped from V and 4 bases from J, the junction kept 7 bases outside the gene matches. The CDR3 loop is CASSLDLAAPYEQYF. Written as DNA, the CDR3 is TGTGCCAGCAGCTTAGATCTAGCGGCTCCTTACGAGCAGTACTTC. Using reference TRBV7-9 and TRBJ2-7 for the parts outside the CDR3, the full variable domain is DTGVSQNPRHKITKRGQNVTFRCDPISEHNRLYWYRQTLGQGPEFLTYFQNEAQLEKSRLLSDRFSAERPKGSFSTLEIQRTEQGDSAMYLCASSLDLAAPYEQYFGPGTRLTVT.

This clonotype was recorded at least ten times. An end of the junction does not agree with germline; a read error may underlie this. The chain joins TRBV5-1 to TRBJ1-1; 9 nucleotides match TRBD1. The CDR3 covers 14 residues. The V gene's germline CDR1 is SGHRS and CDR2 YFSETQ. This CDR3 reads CASSLGQGSTEAFF. The CDR3 DNA follows: TGTGCCAGCTCCCTCGGACAGGGGAGCACTGAAGCTTTCTTT.

This clonotype was picked up many times. CDR3 sequence (DNA): TGTGCCAGCAGCCAAGGGCTGGCGGGACCGACGGATACGCAGTATTTT. Translated, it gives CASSQGLAGPTDTQYF. This rearrangement joins TRBV3-1 to TRBJ2-3; D is possibly TRBD2 (6 bases). The CDR3 runs 16 residues. V was shortened by 1 base and J by 6 bases, with 17 bases between the two germline ends. Per germline, CDR1 LGHDT and CDR2 YNNKEL (reference sequence).

The genes are TRBV6-6 and TRBJ2-7, with TRBD1 as a possible D gene (5 bases). The CDR3 extends over 13 amino acids. From germline, CDR1 is MNHNY and CDR2 SVGAGI (reference sequence). V was shortened by 6 bases and J by 3 bases, with 12 bases between the two germline ends. The CDR3 DNA is TGTGCCAGCAGCCCCCGACAGAGCTACGAGCAGTACTTC. Its translation is CASSPRQSYEQYF.

At least ten counts were recorded for this clonotype. The rearrangement joins TRBV7-2 to TRBJ2-5; TRBD1 matches at 8 bases. With V trimmed by 5 bases and J by 6 bases, 8 bases remained unmatched. Per the germline V gene, CDR1 is SGHTA and CDR2 is FQGNSA. The CDR3 sequence is 14 residues long. CDR3 bases: TGTGCCAGCAGCCAAAGACAGGGGTGGAAGACCCAGTACTTC. Protein sequence: CASSQRQGWKTQYF.

This clonotype was seen repeatedly, ten times or more. The V call is TRBV20-1, the J call TRBJ2-1; D gene unclear. The CDR3 extends over 15 amino acids. V lost 0 bases and J lost 2, with 11 bases in between. Germline CDR1 reads DFQATT; CDR2 reads SNEGSKA (reference sequence). The CDR3 sequence is CSARDPFSPYNEQFF. CDR3 nucleotide sequence: TGCAGTGCTAGAGACCCGTTCTCCCCCTACAATGAGCAGTTCTTC.

Worth noting for this clonotype: Just one base apart from a much larger clone, this may be a read error. The chain joins TRBV5-1 to TRBJ2-7; 7 positions match TRBD2. The length of the CDR3 is 15 residues. CDR1 and CDR2 from the germline V gene are SGHRS and YFSETQ. With V trimmed by 1 base and J by 5 bases, 9 bases remained unmatched. The DNA of the CDR3 is TGCGCCAGCAGCTTGAGTATCGGGAGGACCCACGAGCAGTACTTC. Protein sequence: CASSLSIGRTHEQYF.

This clonotype was observed many times. This rearrangement joins TRBV7-9 to TRBJ2-5; 8 bases fit TRBD1. V lost 11 bases to trimming and J lost 5 bases; unmatched junction nucleotides: 16. Germline V CDR1 and CDR2: SEHNR, FQNEAQ (reference sequence). This CDR3 region has 15 residues. The CDR3 is CAAQRGQGLMETQYF. CDR3 DNA: TGTGCCGCTCAGCGAGGACAGGGTCTTATGGAGACCCAGTACTTC.